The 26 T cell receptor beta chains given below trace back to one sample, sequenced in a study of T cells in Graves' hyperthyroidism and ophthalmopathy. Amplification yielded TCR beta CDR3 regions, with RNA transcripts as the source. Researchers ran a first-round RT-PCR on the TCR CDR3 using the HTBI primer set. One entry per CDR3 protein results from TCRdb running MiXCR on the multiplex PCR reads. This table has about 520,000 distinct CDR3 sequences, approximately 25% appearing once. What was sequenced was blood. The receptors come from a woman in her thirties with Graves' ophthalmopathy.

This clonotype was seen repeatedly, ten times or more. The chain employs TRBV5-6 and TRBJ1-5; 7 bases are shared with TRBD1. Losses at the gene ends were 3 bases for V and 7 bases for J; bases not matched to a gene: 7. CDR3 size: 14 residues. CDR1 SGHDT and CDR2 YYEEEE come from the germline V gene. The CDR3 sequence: CASSSEGARQPQHF. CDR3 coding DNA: TGTGCCAGCAGCTCGGAGGGGGCACGCCAGCCCCAGCATTTT.

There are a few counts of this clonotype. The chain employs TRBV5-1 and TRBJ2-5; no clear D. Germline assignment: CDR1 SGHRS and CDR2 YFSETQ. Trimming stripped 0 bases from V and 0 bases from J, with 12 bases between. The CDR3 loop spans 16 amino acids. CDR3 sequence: CASSLARGKYQETQYF. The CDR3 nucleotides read TGCGCCAGCAGCTTGGCCCGAGGAAAGTACCAAGAGACCCAGTACTTC. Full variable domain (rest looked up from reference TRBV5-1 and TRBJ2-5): KAGVTQTPRYLIKTRGQQVTLSCSPISGHRSVSWYQQTPGQGLQFLFEYFSETQRNKGNFPGRFSGRQFSNSRSEMNVSTLELGDSALYLCASSLARGKYQETQYFGPGTRLLVL.

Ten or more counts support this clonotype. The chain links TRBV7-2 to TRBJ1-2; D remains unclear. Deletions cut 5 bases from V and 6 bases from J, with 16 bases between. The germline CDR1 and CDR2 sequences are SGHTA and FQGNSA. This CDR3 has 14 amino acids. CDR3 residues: CASSPQEERDGYTF. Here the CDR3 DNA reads TGTGCCAGCAGCCCCCAGGAGGAGAGGGATGGCTACACCTTC.

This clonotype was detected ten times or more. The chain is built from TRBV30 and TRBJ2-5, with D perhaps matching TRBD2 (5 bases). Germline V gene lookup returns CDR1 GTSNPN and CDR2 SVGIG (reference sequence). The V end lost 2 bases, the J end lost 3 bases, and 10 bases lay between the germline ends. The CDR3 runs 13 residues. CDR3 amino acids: CAWSKRLEETQYF. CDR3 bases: TGTGCCTGGAGTAAGCGGCTCGAAGAGACCCAGTACTTC.

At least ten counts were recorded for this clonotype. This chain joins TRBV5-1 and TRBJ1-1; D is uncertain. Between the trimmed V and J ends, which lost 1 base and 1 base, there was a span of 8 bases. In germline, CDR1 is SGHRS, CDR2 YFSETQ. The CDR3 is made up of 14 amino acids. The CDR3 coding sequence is TGCGCCAGCAGCTTGCTAAGGGCGAACACTGAAGCTTTCTTT. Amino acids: CASSLLRANTEAFF.

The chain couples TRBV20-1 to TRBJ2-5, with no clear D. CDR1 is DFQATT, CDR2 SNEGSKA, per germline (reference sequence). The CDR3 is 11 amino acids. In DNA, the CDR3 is TGCACCGTTCGGTCCCAAGAGACCCAGTACTTC. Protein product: CTVRSQETQYF.

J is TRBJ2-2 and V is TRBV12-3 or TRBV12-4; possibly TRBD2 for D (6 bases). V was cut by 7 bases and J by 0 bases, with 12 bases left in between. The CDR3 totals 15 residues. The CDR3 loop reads CASITTSANTGELFF. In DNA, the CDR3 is TGTGCCAGCATCACGACTAGTGCGAACACCGGGGAGCTGTTTTTT.

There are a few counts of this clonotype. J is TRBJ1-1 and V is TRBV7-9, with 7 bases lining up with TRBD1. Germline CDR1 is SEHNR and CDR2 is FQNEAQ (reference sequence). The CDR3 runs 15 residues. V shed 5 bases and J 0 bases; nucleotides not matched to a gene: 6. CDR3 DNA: TGTGCCAGCAGCCACACAGACAGGGTGAACACTGAAGCTTTCTTT. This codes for CASSHTDRVNTEAFF.

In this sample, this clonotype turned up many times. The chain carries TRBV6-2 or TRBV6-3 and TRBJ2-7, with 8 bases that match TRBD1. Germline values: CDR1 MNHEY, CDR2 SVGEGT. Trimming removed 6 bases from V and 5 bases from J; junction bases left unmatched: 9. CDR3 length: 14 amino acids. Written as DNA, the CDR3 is TGTGCCAGCAGAAACGGACAGGGCGTCCACGAGCAGTACTTC. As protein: CASRNGQGVHEQYF.

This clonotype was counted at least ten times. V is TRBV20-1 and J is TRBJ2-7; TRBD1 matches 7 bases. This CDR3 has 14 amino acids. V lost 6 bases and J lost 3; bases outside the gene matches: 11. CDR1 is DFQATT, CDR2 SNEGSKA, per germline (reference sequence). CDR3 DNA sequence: TGCAGTGCCCTCGACAGGGATGGGGTCTACGAGCAGTACTTC. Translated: CSALDRDGVYEQYF.

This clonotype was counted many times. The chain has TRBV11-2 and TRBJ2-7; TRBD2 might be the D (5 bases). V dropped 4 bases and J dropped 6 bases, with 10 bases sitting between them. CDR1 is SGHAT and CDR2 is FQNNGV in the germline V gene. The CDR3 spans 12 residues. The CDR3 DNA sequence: TGTGCCAGCAGCTCATTCGGGGTCGAGCAGTACTTC. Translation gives CASSSFGVEQYF.

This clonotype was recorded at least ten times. The CDR3 loop is CASSVPEQPQHF. The CDR3 DNA reads as TGTGCCAGCAGCGTACCTGAGCAGCCCCAGCATTTT. The rearrangement joins TRBV7-2 to TRBJ1-5; unclear D gene. In germline, CDR1 is SGHTA, CDR2 FQGNSA. There are 12 residues in the CDR3. V was pared by 5 bases and J by 7 bases, with 9 bases between.

In DNA, the CDR3 is TGTGCCAGCAGTGAGGACTCTAATCCTTACAATGAGCAGTTCTTC. Translating gives CASSEDSNPYNEQFF. The chain has TRBV7-2 and TRBJ2-1; tentative D call: TRBD2 (5 bases). The CDR3 totals 15 residues. Germline-derived CDR1 and CDR2 are SGHTA and FQGNSA. Trimming left V 6 bases short and J 4 bases short, with 16 bases between.

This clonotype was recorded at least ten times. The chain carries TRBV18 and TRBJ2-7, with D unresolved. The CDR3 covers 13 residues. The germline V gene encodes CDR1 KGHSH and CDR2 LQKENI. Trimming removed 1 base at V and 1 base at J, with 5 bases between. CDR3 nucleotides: TGTGCCAGCTCACCACAGGGATCCTACGAGCAGTACTTC. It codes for CASSPQGSYEQYF.

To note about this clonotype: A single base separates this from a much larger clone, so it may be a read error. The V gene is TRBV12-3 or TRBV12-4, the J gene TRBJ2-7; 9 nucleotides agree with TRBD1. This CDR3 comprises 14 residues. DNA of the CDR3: TGTGCCAACAGTTTCCGGGACAGGGAAGACGAGCAGTACTTC. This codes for CANSFRDREDEQYF.

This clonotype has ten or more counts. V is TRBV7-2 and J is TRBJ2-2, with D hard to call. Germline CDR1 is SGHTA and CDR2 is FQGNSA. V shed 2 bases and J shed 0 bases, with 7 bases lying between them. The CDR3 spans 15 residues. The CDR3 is CASSLSRANTGELFF. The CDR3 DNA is TGTGCCAGCAGCTTAAGCCGTGCGAACACCGGGGAGCTGTTTTTT. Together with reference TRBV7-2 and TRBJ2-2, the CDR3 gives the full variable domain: GAGVSQSPSNKVTEKGKDVELRCDPISGHTALYWYRQSLGQGLEFLIYFQGNSAPDKSGLPSDRFSAERTGGSVSTLTIQRTQQEDSAVYLCASSLSRANTGELFFGEGSRLTVL.

DNA of the CDR3: TGCAGTGCTAGTTTCGGGAGGGCCTACGAGCAGTACTTC. It specifies CSASFGRAYEQYF. The chain joins TRBV20-1 to TRBJ2-7; 8 nucleotides agree with TRBD2. The CDR3 sequence is 13 residues long. The V gene end was trimmed by 3 bases and the J gene end by 2 bases; junction bases not matched to a gene: 3. CDR1 and CDR2 (germline): DFQATT, SNEGSKA (reference sequence).

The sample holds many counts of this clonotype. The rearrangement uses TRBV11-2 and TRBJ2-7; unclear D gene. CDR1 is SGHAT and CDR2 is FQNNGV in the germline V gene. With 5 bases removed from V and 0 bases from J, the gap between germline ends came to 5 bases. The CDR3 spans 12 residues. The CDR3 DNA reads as TGTGCCAGCAGCGGGCCCTCCTACGAGCAGTACTTC. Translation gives CASSGPSYEQYF.

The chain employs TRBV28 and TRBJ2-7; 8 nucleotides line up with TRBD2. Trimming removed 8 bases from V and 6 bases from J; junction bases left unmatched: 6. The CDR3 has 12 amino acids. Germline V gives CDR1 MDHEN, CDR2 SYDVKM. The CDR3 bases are TGTGCCAGCCTGCCTCGGGGGGGCGAGCAGTACTTC. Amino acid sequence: CASLPRGGEQYF.

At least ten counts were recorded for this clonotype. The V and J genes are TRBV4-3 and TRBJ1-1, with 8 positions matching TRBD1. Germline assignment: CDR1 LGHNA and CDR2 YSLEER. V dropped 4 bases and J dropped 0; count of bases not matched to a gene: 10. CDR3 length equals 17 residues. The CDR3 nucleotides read TGCGCCAGCAGCCTACGGACAGGGCCTGGATTGAACACTGAAGCTTTCTTT. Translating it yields CASSLRTGPGLNTEAFF.

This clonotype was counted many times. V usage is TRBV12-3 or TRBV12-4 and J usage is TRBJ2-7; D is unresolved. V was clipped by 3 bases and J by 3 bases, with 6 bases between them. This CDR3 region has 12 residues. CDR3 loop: CASSFSGYEQYF. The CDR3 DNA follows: TGTGCCAGCAGTTTTTCGGGCTACGAGCAGTACTTC.

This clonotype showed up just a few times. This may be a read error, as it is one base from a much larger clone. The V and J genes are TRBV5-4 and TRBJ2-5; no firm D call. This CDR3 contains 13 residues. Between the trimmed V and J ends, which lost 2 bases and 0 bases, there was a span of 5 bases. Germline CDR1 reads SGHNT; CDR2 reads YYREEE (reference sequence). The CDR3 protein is CASSFQYQETQYF. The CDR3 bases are TGTGCCAGCAGCTTCCAGTACCAAGAGACCCAGTACTTC.

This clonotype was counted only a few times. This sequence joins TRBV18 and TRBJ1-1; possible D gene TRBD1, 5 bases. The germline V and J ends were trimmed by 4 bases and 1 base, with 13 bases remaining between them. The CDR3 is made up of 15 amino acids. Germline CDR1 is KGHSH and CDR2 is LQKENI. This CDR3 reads CASSLRAGTNTEAFF. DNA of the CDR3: TGTGCCAGCTCACTAAGGGCAGGGACGAACACTGAAGCTTTCTTT.

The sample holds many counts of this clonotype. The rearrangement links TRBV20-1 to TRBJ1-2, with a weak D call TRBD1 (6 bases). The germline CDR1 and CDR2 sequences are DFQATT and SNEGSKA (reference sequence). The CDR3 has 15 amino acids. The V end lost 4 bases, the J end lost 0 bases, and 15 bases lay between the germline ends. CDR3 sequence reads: CSATGGGGPNYGYTF. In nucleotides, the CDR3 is TGCAGTGCTACCGGGGGCGGGGGCCCTAACTATGGCTACACCTTC.

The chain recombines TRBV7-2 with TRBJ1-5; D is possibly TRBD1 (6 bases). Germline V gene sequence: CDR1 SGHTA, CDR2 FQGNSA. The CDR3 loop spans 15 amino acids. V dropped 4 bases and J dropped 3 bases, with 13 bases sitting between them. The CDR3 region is CASSSRRGDNQPQHF. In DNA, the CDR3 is TGTGCCAGCAGCTCCAGAAGGGGGGACAATCAGCCCCAGCATTTT.

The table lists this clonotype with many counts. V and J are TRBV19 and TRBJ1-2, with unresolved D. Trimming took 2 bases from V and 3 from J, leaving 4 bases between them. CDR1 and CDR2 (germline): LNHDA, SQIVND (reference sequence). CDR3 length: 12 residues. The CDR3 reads CASSINDYGYTF. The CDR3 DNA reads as TGTGCCAGTAGTATAAACGACTATGGCTACACCTTC.